This entry features one T cell receptor (beta chain) sequence. The data were taken from a study of control samples from healthy donors and cancer patients. V lost 1 base and J lost 18, with 13 bases in between. The CDR3 has 11 amino acids. Looked up from germline, CDR1 is DFQATT and CDR2 is SNEGSKA (reference sequence). Here immunoSEQ multiplex PCR was the method, and the copy in TCRdb shows in-frame clones only, minus some. This sample has roughly 170,000 clones; about nine tenths occur once, and the top ten carry just over 2%. The receptor's source is a middle-aged woman in good health. Input material: blood. The chain couples TRBV20-1 to TRBJ1-6; the D is unclear. CDR3 in DNA: TGCAGTGCTAGAGGTCCGGGCCCGGCCCACTTT. Translation: CSARGPGPAHF.